This T cell receptor beta chain was documented in a study of Ad26.COV2.S vaccination and SARS-CoV-2 variants. For the study at large: Administration of Ad26.COV2.S was intramuscular, either once or twice 56 days apart. Study observations and caveats: Post-vaccination breadth of spike-specific CD8+ and CD4+ T cell responses was reportedly substantial.

In regard to this clone: Its matching antigen is unknown.

Profiling relied on immunoSEQ multiplex PCR, and the TCRdb table lists in-frame clones only, not all of them. The data show some 270,000 clones, around nine tenths seen once. Treatment in this sample: roughly 19 received Ad26.COV2.S at low or high dose, single or two shots; about five received placebo; per-sample allocation not given. Samples came from day 63 after the first vaccine or placebo injection. This CDR3 has 14 residues. The V gene lost 4 bases and the J gene lost 4 bases, with 12 bases spanning the gap. Germline V lookup: CDR1 SGDLS, CDR2 YYNGEE. The rearrangement links TRBV9 to TRBJ2-1, with D perhaps matching TRBD2 (5 bases). This TCR derives from a person between 18 and 65 years old who received the Ad26.COV2.S COVID-19 vaccine or a placebo. Source: peripheral blood, taken in a trial of Ad26.COV2.S vaccine versus placebo. The CDR3 here is CASSPQSGYNEQFF. The CDR3 DNA reads TGTGCCAGCAGCCCACAGAGCGGATACAATGAGCAGTTCTTC.